A selection of T cell receptor beta chains follows, all from one sample in a study of identifying expanded T cells in peripheral blood. Profiling relied on immunoSEQ multiplex PCR, and the TCRdb table lists in-frame clones only, not all of them. The table lists about 98,000 clones, 70% to 90% of them singletons, with 13% to 15% in the top ten. The specimen sequenced was blood. The receptors were gathered from a person aged 18-70 years in good health. The CDR3 runs from the conserved cysteine through the conserved F or W. Each record gives: clone size, V gene, J gene, D gene, CDR3 DNA, CDR3 protein. The D gene is left open where the match is weak. Not every row has a clone size; where given, it reads once, few, many or a size class.

abundance: once; v_gene: TRBV7-2; j_gene: TRBJ1-3; d_gene: .; CDR3nt: TGTGCCAGCAGCTTAGTCCTTTGGGCGGCGCGATCTGGAAACACCATATATTTT; CDR3aa: CASSLVLWAARSGNTIYF
abundance: .; v_gene: TRBV15; j_gene: TRBJ2-1; d_gene: .; CDR3nt: TGTGCCACCAGCAGAGAGGAGGGGAGCTCCTACAATGAGCAGTTCTTC; CDR3aa: CATSREEGSSYNEQFF
abundance: .; v_gene: TRBV11-2; j_gene: TRBJ1-3; d_gene: .; CDR3nt: TGTGCCAGCAGCTTAGATGGTGGAAACACCATATATTTT; CDR3aa: CASSLDGGNTIYF
abundance: .; v_gene: TRBV15; j_gene: TRBJ1-2; d_gene: .; CDR3nt: TGTGCCACCAGCAGAACAAGTGCACAGTACTATGGCTACACCTTC; CDR3aa: CATSRTSAQYYGYTF
abundance: .; v_gene: TRBV5-8; j_gene: TRBJ2-7; d_gene: .; CDR3nt: TGTGCCAGCAGCCGGCCCCGCCGGGACGGGGCCTACGAGCAGTACTTC; CDR3aa: CASSRPRRDGAYEQYF
abundance: .; v_gene: TRBV5-8; j_gene: TRBJ2-5; d_gene: TRBD1; CDR3nt: TGCGCCAGCAGCCGATCTTCCGGACAGGGAACAGAGACCCAGTACTTC; CDR3aa: CASSRSSGQGTETQYF
abundance: .; v_gene: TRBV9; j_gene: TRBJ2-7; d_gene: .; CDR3nt: TGTGCCAGCAGCGTTAGCGGAGGAGTGCAGTACTTC; CDR3aa: CASSVSGGVQYF
abundance: .; v_gene: TRBV5-4; j_gene: TRBJ2-7; d_gene: TRBD2; CDR3nt: TGTGCCAGCAGCTCCGGGCGGGGGATTTCCTACGAGCAGTACTTC; CDR3aa: CASSSGRGISYEQYF
abundance: .; v_gene: TRBV30; j_gene: TRBJ1-6; d_gene: .; CDR3nt: TGTGCCTGGAGTCCCACCTTGAGGACATCCTATAATTCACCCCTCCACTTT; CDR3aa: CAWSPTLRTSYNSPLHF
abundance: .; v_gene: TRBV29-1; j_gene: TRBJ2-7; d_gene: .; CDR3nt: TGCAGCGTTAAGAGACAGATTAACGAGCAGTACTTC; CDR3aa: CSVKRQINEQYF
abundance: .; v_gene: TRBV11-3; j_gene: TRBJ2-1; d_gene: TRBD2; CDR3nt: TGTGCCAGCAGCCCCGGACTAGCGGGTTACAATGAGCAGTTCTTC; CDR3aa: CASSPGLAGYNEQFF
abundance: .; v_gene: TRBV2; j_gene: TRBJ2-1; d_gene: TRBD2; CDR3nt: TGTGCCAGTAAAGCGGGGAGCTCCTACAATGAGCAGTTCTTC; CDR3aa: CASKAGSSYNEQFF
abundance: .; v_gene: TRBV9; j_gene: TRBJ2-1; d_gene: .; CDR3nt: TGTGCCAGCAGCCCCCGTGGGGGGAGCTCCTACAATGAGCAGTTCTTC; CDR3aa: CASSPRGGSSYNEQFF
abundance: .; v_gene: TRBV6-1; j_gene: TRBJ1-4; d_gene: TRBD1; CDR3nt: TGTGCCAGCAACCGACAGGGGTTTGAAAAACTGTTTTTT; CDR3aa: CASNRQGFEKLFF
abundance: .; v_gene: TRBV13; j_gene: TRBJ2-3; d_gene: .; CDR3nt: TGTGCCAGCAGTTCGCTCCGAGGTGCTAGCACAGATACGCAGTATTTT; CDR3aa: CASSSLRGASTDTQYF
abundance: .; v_gene: TRBV5-1; j_gene: TRBJ1-1; d_gene: TRBD1; CDR3nt: TGCGCCAGCAGCAAAGAGGGGGCGGGATATGAGAACACTGAAGCTTTCTTT; CDR3aa: CASSKEGAGYENTEAFF